What follows are 26 T cell receptor beta chains derived from one specimen sequenced in a study of cytomegalovirus exposure and HLA in healthy donors. The PCR used 60 Vbeta and 13 Jbeta primers. Produced via immunoSEQ multiplex PCR; TCRdb's table is partial and in-frame only. The sample carries about 120,000 clones, roughly 80% recorded once. Sequenced: PBMCs. The origin of the receptors is a man aged 45-65 years in good health and CMV-seropositive.

The V gene is TRBV30, the J gene TRBJ2-5, with 14 nucleotides matching TRBD2. V dropped 0 bases and J dropped 5; count of bases not matched to a gene: 5. This CDR3 has 16 amino acids. The germline gives CDR1 GTSNPN, CDR2 SVGIG (reference sequence). CDR3: CAWSVPGLAGAETQYF. The CDR3 region has the DNA TGTGCCTGGAGTGTCCCGGGACTAGCGGGAGCGGAGACCCAGTACTTC.

A few counts support this clone. DNA of the CDR3: TGTGCCTGGAGTAGTCCGACAGGGGAGGACATTCAGTACTTC. Protein sequence: CAWSSPTGEDIQYF. The rearrangement joins TRBV30 to TRBJ2-4; 8 positions agree with TRBD1. The CDR3 sequence is 14 residues long. The V gene's germline CDR1 is GTSNPN and CDR2 SVGIG (reference sequence). Trimming at V came to 2 bases and at J to 8 bases, leaving 8 bases not matched to a gene.

The genes are TRBV7-2 and TRBJ2-7, with 7 bases that match TRBD1. Germline V CDR1 and CDR2: SGHTA, FQGNSA. Losses at the gene ends were 7 bases for V and 2 bases for J; bases not matched to a gene: 2. The CDR3 runs 12 residues. Here the CDR3 DNA reads TGTGCCAGCACAGGGGGACCCTACGAGCAGTACTTC. Encoded protein: CASTGGPYEQYF. The variable domain in full, with the rest retrieved from reference TRBV7-2 and TRBJ2-7, is GAGVSQSPSNKVTEKGKDVELRCDPISGHTALYWYRQSLGQGLEFLIYFQGNSAPDKSGLPSDRFSAERTGGSVSTLTIQRTQQEDSAVYLCASTGGPYEQYFGPGTRLTVT.

The chain couples TRBV19 to TRBJ2-1; TRBD2 aligns across 11 bases. The germline gives CDR1 LNHDA, CDR2 SQIVND (reference sequence). The CDR3 totals 19 residues. Trimming at V came to 4 bases and at J to 0 bases, leaving 11 bases not matched to a gene. For the CDR3, the DNA is TGTGCCAGTAGTAGCTTCGCGCTAGCGGGAGGCTTCTCCTACAATGAGCAGTTCTTC. Amino acid sequence: CASSSFALAGGFSYNEQFF.

With respect to this clone: At one end, the junction sequence differs from germline, possibly due to a read error. At the DNA level, this CDR3 is encoded by other sequences in the same sample as well. The rearrangement joins TRBV27 to TRBJ1-6; D gene ambiguous. The CDR3 is made up of 12 amino acids. The germline V gene has CDR1 MNHEY and CDR2 SMNVEV (reference sequence). The CDR3, as DNA: TGTGCCAGCAGTTTACCCTATTCCCCCCTCCACTTT. Translating gives CASSLPYSPLHF.

The chain is built from TRBV5-1 and TRBJ1-6; no firm D call. Germline V lookup: CDR1 SGHRS, CDR2 YFSETQ. Trimming removed 0 bases at V and 8 bases at J, with 9 bases between. The CDR3 is 14 residues long. In DNA form, the CDR3 reads TGCGCCAGCAGCTTGGCGAGCGCGGATTCACCCCTCCACTTT. Amino acids: CASSLASADSPLHF.

The V and J genes are TRBV23-1 and TRBJ2-6; D remains unclear. TRBV23-1 has ORF status, its function being uncertain. CDR3 length: 17 amino acids. Trimming shortened V by 3 bases and J by 2 bases, and 14 bases separated the two germline ends. The CDR3 region has the DNA TGCGCCAGCAGTCATCAAGTGACTCCAACTGGGGCCAACGTCCTGACTTTC. Encoded protein: CASSHQVTPTGANVLTF.

The V and J genes are TRBV10-1 and TRBJ2-3, with 7 bases identical to TRBD2. The CDR3 extends over 14 amino acids. Germline V gives CDR1 WNHNN, CDR2 SYGVQD (reference sequence). The J segment lost 3 bases and the V segment lost 4 bases, leaving 4 bases of the junction unmatched. Here the CDR3 DNA reads TGCGCCAGCAGTGGAGCGGGGAGAACAGATACGCAGTATTTT. Translation gives CASSGAGRTDTQYF.

This clone has only one observation. The chain employs TRBV5-1 and TRBJ2-3, with D perhaps TRBD1 (5 bases). Trimming removed 7 bases from V and 0 bases from J, with 9 bases in between. There are 13 residues in the CDR3. CDR1 is SGHRS, CDR2 YFSETQ, per germline. The CDR3 region has the DNA TGCGCCAGCCAGGGTTATAGCACAGATACGCAGTATTTT. As protein: CASQGYSTDTQYF.

J is TRBJ1-2 and V is TRBV4-1; D is possibly TRBD1 (6 bases). Germline V CDR1 and CDR2: MGHRA, YSYEKL. V was pared by 4 bases and J by 4 bases, with 19 bases between. The CDR3 extends over 16 amino acids. DNA for the CDR3: TGCGCCAGCAGCCCTCCTGATCGGGGGGCTGGCTATGGCTACACCTTC. This gives the protein CASSPPDRGAGYGYTF.

J is TRBJ1-1 and V is TRBV29-1; D not resolved. Per the germline V gene, CDR1 is SQVTM and CDR2 is ANQGSEA. The CDR3 contains 13 residues. Trimming shortened V by 3 bases and J by 2 bases, and 10 bases separated the two germline ends. This chain's CDR3 is CSVDSGTNTEAFF. CDR3 sequence (DNA): TGCAGCGTTGATAGCGGCACCAACACTGAAGCTTTCTTT.

This clone has just one count. CDR3 region: CASSYSTGVAGNTIYF. The CDR3 DNA sequence: TGTGCCAGCAGTTACTCGACAGGGGTAGCTGGAAACACCATATATTTT. J is TRBJ1-3 and V is TRBV6-5, with TRBD1 matching 8 bases. From germline, CDR1 is MNHEY and CDR2 SVGAGI. V shed 0 bases, J shed 2 bases, and the junction held 3 bases outside the gene matches. This CDR3 is built from 16 residues.

In its sample, this clone was seen many times. The chain is built from TRBV5-1 and TRBJ2-6; D ambiguous. Looked up from germline, CDR1 is SGHRS and CDR2 is YFSETQ. This CDR3 has 14 amino acids. The V end lost 3 bases, the J end lost 2 bases, and 6 bases lay between the germline ends. The CDR3 DNA is TGCGCCAGCAGCTCGCAGGCTGGGGCCAACGTCCTGACTTTC. Its protein is CASSSQAGANVLTF.

The chain is built from TRBV29-1 and TRBJ1-2, with 10 bases lining up with TRBD1. Germline V CDR1 and CDR2: SQVTM, ANQGSEA. CDR3 size: 13 residues. With V trimmed by 4 bases and J by 4 bases, 3 bases remained unmatched. The CDR3 DNA is TGCAGCGTTGCGGACAGGGGGATCTATGGCTACACCTTC. Translation gives CSVADRGIYGYTF.

This clone was observed once. V is TRBV2 and J is TRBJ2-2, with TRBD2 identical over 15 bases. Germline values: CDR1 SNHLY, CDR2 FYNNEI. CDR3 length: 17 residues. The V segment lost 7 bases and the J segment 4 bases; nucleotides outside the gene matches: 7. The DNA of the CDR3 is TGTGCCAGCACCACTGGACTAGCGGGGGGGTTCACCGGGGAGCTGTTTTTT. It specifies CASTTGLAGGFTGELFF.

The chain joins TRBV18 to TRBJ2-5, with 9 bases fitting TRBD1. The J call may be wrong; the DNA end is better matched by TRBJ2-7. The V gene's germline CDR1 is KGHSH and CDR2 LQKENI. This CDR3 region has 14 residues. CDR3: CASSPRQGVYEQYF. The DNA of the CDR3 is TGTGCCAGCTCACCTAGACAGGGGGTCTACGAGCAGTACTTC.

This clone was found once. As DNA, the CDR3 is TGTGCCAGCAGTACCGGGACTAGCGGCGCGAACACCGGGGAGCTGTTTTTT. Protein sequence: CASSTGTSGANTGELFF. This rearrangement joins TRBV7-3 to TRBJ2-2, with 11 bases that match TRBD2. The CDR3 spans 17 residues. V lost 6 bases to trimming and J lost 0 bases; unmatched junction nucleotides: 6. Germline CDR1 reads SGHTA; CDR2 reads FQGTGA.

The chain employs TRBV7-2 and TRBJ2-3; 8 positions match TRBD1. The V gene end was trimmed by 5 bases and the J gene end by 8 bases; junction bases not matched to a gene: 9. The CDR3 runs to 14 residues. Germline V gene lookup returns CDR1 SGHTA and CDR2 FQGNSA. The CDR3 loop is CASSDRTGRGTQYF. As DNA, the CDR3 is TGTGCCAGCAGCGACAGGACAGGGAGAGGTACGCAGTATTTT.

This sequence joins TRBV4-1 and TRBJ1-5; D possibly corresponds to TRBD1 (6 bases). CDR1 and CDR2 from the germline V gene are MGHRA and YSYEKL. Deletions cut 4 bases from V and 2 bases from J, with 12 bases between. This CDR3 spans 15 amino acids. In nucleotides, the CDR3 is TGCGCCAGCAGCCTAGCTCCAGGGGGCAATCAGCCCCAGCATTTT. Its protein is CASSLAPGGNQPQHF.

This chain uses TRBV19 with TRBJ2-5; 7 bases are shared with TRBD2. Matching the DNA end better, TRBJ2-7 makes the J call doubtful. CDR3 length equals 16 residues. Germline-derived CDR1 and CDR2 are LNHDA and SQIVND (reference sequence). The CDR3 protein is CASSTLKASGLYEQYF. The DNA of the CDR3 is TGTGCCAGTAGCACACTGAAGGCTAGCGGACTCTACGAGCAGTACTTC.

The genes are TRBV18 and TRBJ2-3, with 9 positions matching TRBD1. Unmatched junction bases numbered 12, after V lost 6 bases and J lost 5 bases. CDR1 is KGHSH, CDR2 LQKENI, per germline. The CDR3 runs to 16 residues. This CDR3 is CASSPPRGQGKDTQYF. The CDR3 coding sequence is TGTGCCAGCTCCCCGCCAAGGGGACAGGGAAAAGATACGCAGTATTTT.

The chain couples TRBV18 to TRBJ1-4, with 8 bases lining up with TRBD1. This CDR3 contains 16 residues. Germline CDR1 reads KGHSH; CDR2 reads LQKENI. The V segment lost 3 bases and the J segment 1 base; nucleotides outside the gene matches: 4. CDR3 in DNA: TGTGCCAGCTCACCGCGTACAGGGGGAACTAATGAAAAACTGTTTTTT. It yields the protein CASSPRTGGTNEKLFF.

The rearrangement uses TRBV6-6 and TRBJ1-5; possible D gene TRBD1, 5 bases. Germline CDR1 and CDR2: MNHNY and SVGAGI (reference sequence). V gave up 2 bases and J gave up 7 bases, with 12 bases separating them. The CDR3 extends over 14 amino acids. The CDR3 here is CASSYGTRDQPQHF. For the CDR3, the DNA is TGTGCCAGCAGTTACGGGACTCGAGACCAGCCCCAGCATTTT.

The chain carries TRBV2 and TRBJ1-5; 7 nucleotides line up with TRBD1. This CDR3 has 14 amino acids. Trimming removed 7 bases from V and 3 bases from J; junction bases left unmatched: 6. Looked up from germline, CDR1 is SNHLY and CDR2 is FYNNEI. The CDR3 DNA sequence: TGTGCCAGCAACATGGGACAGCACAATCAGCCCCAGCATTTT. This gives the protein CASNMGQHNQPQHF.

This clone appeared a few times. The same CDR3 can be traced to other DNA sequences in this sample. The chain has TRBV28 and TRBJ1-2; 7 bases are a match to TRBD1. Looked up from germline, CDR1 is MDHEN and CDR2 is SYDVKM. The junction had 12 bases not matched to a gene; V was cut back by 4 bases and J by 4 bases. The CDR3 runs to 16 residues. The CDR3 coding sequence is TGTGCCAGCAGTTCTAGGGGGCTCGGGTTCGGCTATGGCTACACCTTC. Protein: CASSSRGLGFGYGYTF.

This clone was counted between two and nine times. The chain has TRBV5-1 and TRBJ2-7, with 9 bases aligning to TRBD2. Germline lookup yields CDR1 SGHRS and CDR2 YFSETQ. CDR3 length equals 16 residues. J lost 0 bases, V lost 1 base, and 5 bases had no gene match. The CDR3 bases are TGCGCCAGCAGCTTGAAACCTAGCGGGGACTCCTACGAGCAGTACTTC. Encoded protein: CASSLKPSGDSYEQYF.